The clone carrying this T cell receptor beta chain was found many times. The antigen remains undetermined. This entry comes from a study of T cell repertoires in cytomegalovirus infection. Whole-study context: Public signatures in TCR beta pointed to CMV infection and matching HLA type. Overall study findings and caveats: Carriers of CMV and the relevant HLA type were discriminated by public TCR beta frequency. Clonotype analysis showed dominance of the ex vivo response by HLA-C-restricted CMV-specific TCR beta clonotypes.

TCRdb itself ran the reads through MiXCR, one entry per CDR3 protein. The sample gives some 150,000 distinct CDR3 sequences, under 8% of which show up once; roughly 17% is in the top ten. Germline assignment: CDR1 SGHVS and CDR2 FQNEAQ. The trim removed 5 bases at V and 2 bases at J, leaving 7 bases unmatched. The CDR3 contains 16 residues. This clonotype originated in a human donor in good health (CMV status not recorded). Some clones in this sample may be carry-over from other donors' samples. Sequencing used PBMCs. V gene TRBV7-8 combines with J gene TRBJ2-2; the match to TRBD1 covers 8 bases. CDR3 DNA sequence: TGTGCCAGCAGCGGCCTCAGGGGGCGCAACACCGGGGAGCTGTTTTTT. Translating it yields CASSGLRGRNTGELFF.